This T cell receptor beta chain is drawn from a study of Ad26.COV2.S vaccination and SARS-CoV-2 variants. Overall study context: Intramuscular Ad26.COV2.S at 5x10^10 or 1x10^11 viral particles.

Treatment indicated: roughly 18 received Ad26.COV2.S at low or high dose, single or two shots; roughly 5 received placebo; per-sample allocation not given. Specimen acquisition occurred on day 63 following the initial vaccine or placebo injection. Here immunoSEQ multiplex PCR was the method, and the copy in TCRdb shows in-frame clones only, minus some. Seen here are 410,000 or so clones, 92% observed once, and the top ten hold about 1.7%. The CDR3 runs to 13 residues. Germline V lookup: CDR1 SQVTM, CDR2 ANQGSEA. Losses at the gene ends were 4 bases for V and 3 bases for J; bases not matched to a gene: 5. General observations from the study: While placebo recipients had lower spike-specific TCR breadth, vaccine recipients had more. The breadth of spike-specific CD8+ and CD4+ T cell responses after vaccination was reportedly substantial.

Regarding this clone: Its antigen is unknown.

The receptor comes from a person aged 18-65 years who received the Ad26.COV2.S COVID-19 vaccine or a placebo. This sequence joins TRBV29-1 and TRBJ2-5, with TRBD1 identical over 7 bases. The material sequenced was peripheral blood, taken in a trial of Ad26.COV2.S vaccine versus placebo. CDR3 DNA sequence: TGCAGCGTTGTCGGGACAGAAAAAGAGACCCAGTACTTC. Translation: CSVVGTEKETQYF.